The TCR beta chain under discussion was sequenced for a study of T cells in Graves' hyperthyroidism and ophthalmopathy (dated by TCRdb to about 2019). About the study as a whole: Peripheral blood samples were taken at the time of initial diagnosis, prior to any treatment. To identify TCR V-J signatures that set the groups apart, the researchers used a discovery cohort of 95 to 100 patients, made up of 43 with Graves' ophthalmopathy and some 55 with stable Graves' hyperthyroidism. Whether ophthalmopathy could be predicted prospectively was tested in an independent validation cohort made up of roughly 20 hyperthyroidism patients plus 17 patients who later progressed to ophthalmopathy. The approximately 100 discovery patients were divided at random into training and test sets in a 7:3 ratio. Thyroid tissue and blood T-cell repertoires from six Graves' hyperthyroidism patients were also compared in the study. After blood sampling, hyperthyroidism patients were treated with methimazole at a starting dose of 30 mg daily, and ophthalmopathy patients were treated with high-dose intravenous methylprednisolone. The paper reports TCR Vbeta CDR3 sequencing of about 140 peripheral blood samples: some 41 ophthalmopathy, approximately 74 hyperthyroidism and around 17 progressor patients. Paper-wide results and their limitations: In validation, progression to ophthalmopathy was predicted by the model with approximately 67% sensitivity and around 75% specificity, a median of approximately 6.5 months before onset. Most expanded thyroid clonotypes (frequency above 0.001) were also detected in blood, a finding suggesting that blood repertoires may reflect thyroid immune responses. A 13 V-J signature model separated ophthalmopathy from stable hyperthyroidism, with around 88% sensitivity and about 81% specificity in cross-validation and 80%/75% in testing. No statistical method was used to fix the sample size in advance, and group allocation was not hidden from the investigators.

V is clipped by 0 bases and J by 0 bases, and the sequence between their germline boundaries is 16 bases long. CDR3 length: 18 amino acids, cysteine to phenylalanine. The kept DNA is CDR3 alone, 54 bases in frame from the first base. According to the germline V gene, CDR1 reads SGHAT and CDR2 reads FQNNGV. Ophthalmopathy patients had moderately to severely active disease, with a Clinical Activity Score of 3 or more, a NOSPECS grade of 4 or more, and a disease duration of less than 3 months. Any patient with an uncontrolled infection, another autoimmune disease, pregnancy or lactation was excluded. Diagnoses relied on clinical symptoms, serum thyroxine and TRAb, thyroid ultrasound and orbital computed tomography. Ficoll-Paque density gradient centrifugation was used to isolate PBMCs from 9.5 to 10 ml of fresh peripheral blood. Trizol reagent was used to extract total RNA, and RNA quality was then checked on an Agilent 2100 Bioanalyzer.

This clonotype was counted ten times or more. The clone's antigen remains unknown. No per-base quality is available; no much larger clone lies one base away. The TCR beta CDR3 regions were amplified from RNA transcripts. A first-round RT-PCR of the TCR CDR3 used the HTBI primer set with the Qiagen OneStep RT-PCR kit. A second multiplex PCR round built the libraries, followed by size selection and purification. The libraries were sequenced on an Illumina HiSeq2000 using paired-end 100 bp reads. As for the authors' bioinformatics: SOAPnuke was used to process the raw data, throwing out any read that contained adapters or uncalled bases, had a mean Phred below 15, or lacked an exact constant-primer or identifier match. COPE v1.2.5 was used to merge high-quality paired reads, and clonotypes were defined as unique nucleotide sequences. MiTCR v1.1 was used to align the clonotypes against IMGT TRBV, TRBD and TRBJ reference segments. The analysis was restricted to V-J combinations with a frequency above 0.0001, which together covered 98% to 99.2% of the repertoires. The TCS score was defined as the ratio of F50 (clonal expansion) to E x V (chaos), calculated using BLOSUM62-based TCRdist between CDR3 peptides within each V-J. Welch's t-statistics and random forest reduced 514 V-J features to roughly 13, which were used in a naive Bayes classifier (R e1071). Using fastp at Q25 and MiXCR, TCRdb reprocessed the public reads and kept productive beta chains. Every distinct CDR3 protein forms one entry, paired with its most common genes and DNA. The V and J calls and clone size are TCRdb's, not the authors'. The sample table lists about 460,000 distinct CDR3 sequences, 22% of them with a count of one. The top ten constitute approximately 49% of the sample.

The receptor was derived from a woman in her sixties or seventies with Graves' ophthalmopathy. Sequenced material: blood. Here the chain combines TRBV11-2 and TRBJ2-3; no D segment can be confidently identified. The CDR3 reads CASSLEWGISLSTDTQYF. The DNA reads as follows: TGTGCCAGCAGCTTAGAGTGGGGAATAAGCTTGAGCACAGATACGCAGTATTTT. Supplemented by the reference TRBV11-2 and TRBJ2-3 proteins around the CDR3, the complete variable domain is EAGVAQSPRYKIIEKRQSVAFWCNPISGHATLYWYQQILGQGPKLLIQFQNNGVVDDSQLPKDRFSAERLKGVDSTLKIQPAKLEDSAVYLCASSLEWGISLSTDTQYFGPGTRLTVL.